The 21 T cell receptor beta chains below all came from one sample that was sequenced in a study of blood T cell repertoires in COVID-19. Only in-frame clones appear in the TCRdb table, and some are missing; sequencing was by immunoSEQ multiplex PCR. Of under 200,000 clones listed, around 83% are singletons. Sequenced material: peripheral blood. The receptors were sampled from a woman in her forties with acute or convalescent COVID-19.

The gene calls are TRBV20-1 and TRBJ2-1, with a tentative D call TRBD1 (5 bases). V lost 6 bases and J lost 9, with 12 bases in between. This CDR3 spans 11 amino acids. Per germline, CDR1 DFQATT and CDR2 SNEGSKA (reference sequence). CDR3 amino acids: CSASQGREQFF. The CDR3 DNA reads as TGCAGTGCAAGTCAGGGTCGTGAGCAGTTCTTC.

The V call is TRBV6-5, the J call TRBJ2-7; D unresolved. The CDR3 length is 13 residues. With 6 bases removed from V and 3 bases from J, the gap between germline ends came to 12 bases. Looked up from germline, CDR1 is MNHEY and CDR2 is SVGAGI. In nucleotides, the CDR3 is TGTGCCAGCAGCGACTCGGCCGGCTACGAGCAGTACTTC. As protein: CASSDSAGYEQYF.

This clone was recorded once. The chain carries TRBV7-2 and TRBJ1-3; 9 nucleotides align to TRBD1. Germline V CDR1 and CDR2: SGHTA, FQGNSA. The CDR3 is made up of 13 amino acids. V gave up 5 bases and J gave up 9 bases; unmatched junction bases: 5. This chain's CDR3 is CASSPPGQGTIYF. CDR3 coding DNA: TGTGCCAGCAGCCCACCGGGACAGGGCACCATATATTTT.

V gene TRBV7-9 combines with J gene TRBJ2-3, with D hard to call. The V gene's germline CDR1 is SEHNR and CDR2 FQNEAQ (reference sequence). This CDR3 spans 13 amino acids. The CDR3 sequence: CATSRGFPDTQYF. In nucleotides, the CDR3 is TGTGCTACCAGCAGAGGATTTCCAGATACGCAGTATTTT.

The genes are TRBV30 and TRBJ1-5; the D is unclear. This CDR3 is 13 amino acids long. V lost 1 base, J lost 7 bases, and 11 bases lay in between. Germline CDR1 is GTSNPN and CDR2 is SVGIG (reference sequence). The CDR3 reads CAWSGEGIQPQHF. CDR3 coding DNA: TGTGCCTGGAGTGGAGAGGGAATCCAGCCCCAGCATTTT.

The chain recombines TRBV5-4 with TRBJ1-2; maybe TRBD1 (5 bases). Trimming removed 4 bases from V and 3 bases from J, with 16 bases in between. This CDR3 spans 15 amino acids. The germline gives CDR1 SGHNT, CDR2 YYREEE (reference sequence). The CDR3 reads CASSTETAYHYGYTF. The CDR3 DNA follows: TGTGCCAGCAGCACGGAGACAGCATACCACTATGGCTACACCTTC.

The gene calls are TRBV7-2 and TRBJ1-1; 10 bases match TRBD1. CDR1 and CDR2 (germline): SGHTA, FQGNSA. J gave up 5 bases and V 6 bases, and 9 bases lay outside the gene matches. The CDR3 is 15 residues long. CDR3 sequence reads: CASRARTGGRTEAFF. The CDR3 nucleotides read TGTGCCAGCAGAGCGAGGACAGGGGGTCGGACTGAAGCTTTCTTT. Based on the CDR3 plus reference TRBV7-2 and TRBJ1-1, the full variable domain is GAGVSQSPSNKVTEKGKDVELRCDPISGHTALYWYRQSLGQGLEFLIYFQGNSAPDKSGLPSDRFSAERTGGSVSTLTIQRTQQEDSAVYLCASRARTGGRTEAFFGQGTRLTVV.

The CDR3 DNA sequence: TGTGCCAGCAGCACAAGACAGGAGTTGAACATTCAGTACTTC. It codes for CASSTRQELNIQYF. This chain connects TRBV5-6 to TRBJ2-4, with D perhaps matching TRBD1 (6 bases). The germline V gene has CDR1 SGHDT and CDR2 YYEEEE. There are 14 residues in the CDR3. Deletions cut 4 bases from V and 7 bases from J, with 15 bases between.

The V and J genes are TRBV30 and TRBJ1-6; 8 nucleotides match TRBD1. The junction had 0 bases not matched to a gene; V was cut back by 3 bases and J by 5 bases. Germline lookup yields CDR1 GTSNPN and CDR2 SVGIG (reference sequence). The CDR3 spans 13 residues. CDR3 DNA: TGTGCCTGGAGGACAGGGGATAATTCACCCCTCCACTTT. Residues: CAWRTGDNSPLHF.

The chain is built from TRBV18 and TRBJ1-2; 7 positions agree with TRBD1. Germline values: CDR1 KGHSH, CDR2 LQKENI. The CDR3 has 14 residues. The trim removed 6 bases at V and 3 bases at J, leaving 7 bases unmatched. The CDR3 bases are TGTGCCAGCTCCTCCGGAGGGGGCGACTATGGCTACACCTTC. Encoded protein: CASSSGGGDYGYTF.

The chain is built from TRBV3-1 (or the pseudogene TRBV3-2) and TRBJ1-4; possibly TRBD1 for D (5 bases). V was trimmed by 7 bases and J by 4 bases, leaving 13 bases between them. CDR3 length: 14 residues. Germline loops: CDR1 LGHDT, CDR2 YNNKEL (reference sequence). As DNA, the CDR3 is TGTGCCAGCACCCCGGGACTGTATAATGAAAAACTGTTTTTT. Its translation: CASTPGLYNEKLFF.

This sequence joins TRBV5-1 and TRBJ1-4, with D unresolved. CDR1 is SGHRS and CDR2 is YFSETQ in the germline V gene. This CDR3 is built from 14 residues. With 0 bases removed from V and 8 bases from J, the gap between germline ends came to 11 bases. CDR3 region: CASSLADPGEKLFF. The CDR3 DNA sequence: TGCGCCAGCAGCTTGGCCGACCCGGGAGAAAAACTGTTTTTT.

The V call is TRBV29-1, the J call TRBJ1-2; the match to TRBD1 covers 7 bases. Germline CDR1 and CDR2: SQVTM and ANQGSEA. This CDR3 contains 11 residues. V shed 6 bases and J 6 bases; nucleotides not matched to a gene: 4. For the CDR3, the DNA is TGCAGCGTAGGGACAGAGGATGGCTACACCTTC. Protein product: CSVGTEDGYTF.

The chain is built from TRBV5-1 and TRBJ2-3, with 9 nucleotides matching TRBD1. Germline V gives CDR1 SGHRS, CDR2 YFSETQ. Trimming cost V 1 base and J 3 bases; bases outside gene matches: 6. The CDR3 contains 16 residues. CDR3 nucleotides: TGCGCCAGCAGCTTGACAGGGGGCATAAGGACAGATACGCAGTATTTT. Translated: CASSLTGGIRTDTQYF.

The chain combines TRBV28 with TRBJ1-2, with D possibly being TRBD1 (5 bases). The CDR3 has 16 amino acids. Trimming took 5 bases from V and 1 from J, leaving 17 bases between them. Germline assignment: CDR1 MDHEN and CDR2 SYDVKM. The CDR3 nucleotides are TGTGCCAGCAGTCCCTCATTTGGGGGAGGTAACTATGGCTACACCTTC. Amino acids: CASSPSFGGGNYGYTF.

This clone was observed a few times. The chain uses TRBV30 and TRBJ1-2, with D unclear. The V and J ends lost 1 base and 11 bases respectively, with 17 bases between them. This CDR3 comprises 13 residues. The germline V gene has CDR1 GTSNPN and CDR2 SVGIG (reference sequence). CDR3 nucleotides: TGTGCCTGGAGTGAGGTCGGGTCCATGGTGTACACCTTC. It encodes CAWSEVGSMVYTF.

V usage is TRBV6-5 and J usage is TRBJ1-2; D not resolved. This CDR3 has 13 residues. The V gene lost 3 bases and the J gene lost 1 base, with 6 bases spanning the gap. Looked up from germline, CDR1 is MNHEY and CDR2 is SVGAGI. This chain's CDR3 is CASSYFRNYGYTF. Here the CDR3 DNA reads TGTGCCAGCAGTTATTTCCGTAACTATGGCTACACCTTC.

The chain is built from TRBV27 and TRBJ1-5; no firm D call. This CDR3 is 13 amino acids long. The V and J ends lost 3 bases and 4 bases respectively, with 7 bases between them. CDR1 is MNHEY, CDR2 SMNVEV, per germline (reference sequence). The CDR3 region has the DNA TGTGCCAGCAGTTTCCTTCCTAATCAGCCCCAGCATTTT. Its protein product is CASSFLPNQPQHF.

The chain has TRBV19 and TRBJ2-5, with 8 nucleotides matching TRBD1. The germline V gene encodes CDR1 LNHDA and CDR2 SQIVND (reference sequence). This CDR3 has 13 amino acids. V lost 5 bases to trimming and J lost 7 bases; unmatched junction nucleotides: 6. CDR3 DNA sequence: TGTGCCAGTAGTGGGGACAGGTCGGGGACCCAGTACTTC. As protein: CASSGDRSGTQYF.

The CDR3 spells CATSARDGIGYEQYF. Written as DNA, the CDR3 is TGTGCCACCAGCGCTCGGGATGGGATCGGGTACGAGCAGTACTTC. The J gene is TRBJ2-7, the V gene TRBV15; D might be TRBD2 (5 bases). Trimming left V 5 bases short and J 4 bases short, with 18 bases between. The CDR3 runs to 15 residues. Germline V gene data show CDR1 as LNHNV and CDR2 as YYDKDF (reference sequence).

V is TRBV5-1 and J is TRBJ1-1; D gene uncertain. V lost 2 bases and J 4 bases, leaving 9 bases between the germline ends. CDR3 length: 13 amino acids. The germline V gene encodes CDR1 SGHRS and CDR2 YFSETQ. The CDR3 nucleotides are TGCGCCAGCAGCTTCGAGGCCGGCACTGAAGCTTTCTTT. It translates to CASSFEAGTEAFF.